This TCR beta chain was sequenced in a study of siplizumab effects on memory and regulatory T cells. This table comes from immunoSEQ multiplex PCR, and its TCRdb copy is limited to in-frame clones, with some not included. The sample comprises 95,000 to 100,000 clones, about 93% of which are singletons, and around 12% rests with the top ten. Study-wide findings and caveats: Siplizumab brought about a significant reduction in alloreactive sequences traceable to unstimulated CD4+ memory cells. Researchers did not confirm the suppressive function of proliferating Tregs from siplizumab cultures. Assignment to unstimulated subsets succeeded for only a minor fraction of the alloreactive clones. Naive T cells, seemingly more diverse than memory cells, seemed major alloresponse contributors.

Notes on this clone: Its antigen is undetermined.

Sequenced sample: non-Treg CD4+ T cells sorted from blood. The sequence was obtained from a human donor in good health.

As DNA, the CDR3 is TGTGCCAGCTCAGAAGGGGAGATGGGGTCCGGGGAAGAGACCCAGTACTTC. This codes for CASSEGEMGSGEETQYF. The chain combines TRBV11-3 with TRBJ2-5; D may match TRBD1 or TRBD2 (5 bases each). V was pared by 8 bases and J by 3 bases, with 25 bases between. This CDR3 contains 17 residues. Germline V gives CDR1 SGHNT, CDR2 YENEEA.